The present TCR beta chain was sequenced within a study of T cells after posttransplantation cyclophosphamide. Findings and caveats of the study: Blood and skin or GI T cell repertoires showed limited TRB overlap. Recipient CMV seropositivity and CMV reactivation strongly tracked TRB clonality. Donor-recipient repertoire similarity was low at 1-2 months, rising over year one.

There are 13 residues in the CDR3. Germline CDR1 is LNHDA and CDR2 is SQIVND (reference sequence). The ends were cut back, 1 base at V and 3 bases at J, with 7 bases in the middle. Libraries were prepared by immunoSEQ multiplex PCR; TCRdb keeps only in-frame clonotypes and omits some of them. The sample has about 7,000 clones, 80% to 95% seen once. Peripheral blood was collected from the related graft donor on the marrow donation day. Only one count was recorded for this clone. Its antigen remains unknown. The receptor was derived from a woman between 45 and 65 years old in good health and a related stem cell transplant donor. The sequencing input was CD4+ T cells sorted from blood. V gene TRBV19 combines with J gene TRBJ2-7; D is uncertain. The CDR3 loop is CASSIGGNYEQYF. The CDR3 DNA is TGTGCCAGTAGTATAGGAGGTAACTACGAGCAGTACTTC. Drawing the rest from reference TRBV19 and TRBJ2-7, the complete variable domain is DGGITQSPKYLFRKEGQNVTLSCEQNLNHDAMYWYRQDPGQGLRLIYYSQIVNDFQKGDIAEGYSVSREKKESFPLTVTSAQKNPTAFYLCASSIGGNYEQYFGPGTRLTVT.